The 32 T cell receptor beta chains presented below share a single source sample, sequenced in a study of T cell changes during pregnancy in multiple sclerosis (dated by TCRdb to the late 2010s). Receptors were amplified or captured by the immunoSEQ multiplex PCR assay. Imported from immuneACCESS, the table was reduced by TCRdb to in-frame sequences with V and J called. These copies leave out some clones; in studies compared against another copy, an unresolved V gene accounts for under half, and the cause of the remainder is not known. Counted in this sample were some 100,000 clones; roughly 92% of them appeared once. Of the sample, around 1.2% is held by the ten largest clones. Sample: peripheral blood, taken in the second trimester of pregnancy. These receptors were collected from a female donor with multiple sclerosis, enrolled in a pregnancy study.

The chain couples TRBV2 to TRBJ1-2; the match to TRBD1 covers 9 bases. The germline CDR1 and CDR2 sequences are SNHLY and FYNNEI. With 7 bases clipped from V and 8 bases from J, the junction kept 8 bases outside the gene matches. The CDR3 runs 13 residues. CDR3 loop: CASKGGQGGGYTF. DNA for the CDR3: TGTGCCAGCAAAGGGGGACAGGGTGGAGGCTACACCTTC.

The V and J genes are TRBV2 and TRBJ1-4; D is unresolved. V lost 8 bases and J lost 0, with 13 bases in between. The CDR3 is made up of 15 amino acids. Germline V gene sequence: CDR1 SNHLY, CDR2 FYNNEI. CDR3 in DNA: TGTGCCAGCGGGCCCAGCAGAGCAACTAATGAAAAACTGTTTTTT. Residues: CASGPSRATNEKLFF.

The chain employs TRBV19 and TRBJ2-7; D remains ambiguous. V was clipped by 4 bases and J by 4 bases, with 14 bases between them. The CDR3 length is 14 residues. Germline V CDR1 and CDR2: LNHDA, SQIVND (reference sequence). The CDR3 here is CASSTRSLGYEQYF. DNA for the CDR3: TGTGCCAGTAGTACGAGGTCGCTGGGTTACGAGCAGTACTTC. The complete variable domain, with remaining parts taken from reference TRBV19 and TRBJ2-7, reads DGGITQSPKYLFRKEGQNVTLSCEQNLNHDAMYWYRQDPGQGLRLIYYSQIVNDFQKGDIAEGYSVSREKKESFPLTVTSAQKNPTAFYLCASSTRSLGYEQYFGPGTRLTVT.

Written as DNA, the CDR3 is TGCGCCAGCAGCCAAGATTACTGGAGCTACGAGCAGTACTTC. Its translation is CASSQDYWSYEQYF. The genes are TRBV4-1 and TRBJ2-7; D remains ambiguous. Trimming took off 0 bases at V and 3 bases at J, with 9 bases between the two ends. The germline V gene has CDR1 MGHRA and CDR2 YSYEKL. The CDR3 has 14 amino acids.

The chain carries TRBV28 and TRBJ1-1; TRBD1 aligns across 7 bases. There are 14 residues in the CDR3. Germline loops: CDR1 MDHEN, CDR2 SYDVKM. Unmatched junction bases numbered 14, after V lost 7 bases and J lost 9 bases. The DNA of the CDR3 is TGTGCCAGCACCGTTACCGGGACAGATAAGAAAGCTTTCTTT. Translated: CASTVTGTDKKAFF.

V gene TRBV7-9 combines with J gene TRBJ1-1, with 7 bases identical to TRBD1. The CDR3 has 17 amino acids. Germline CDR1 is SEHNR and CDR2 is FQNEAQ (reference sequence). The junction had 14 bases not matched to a gene; V was cut back by 6 bases and J by 1 base. The CDR3 spells CASRGNRGLRENTEAFF. CDR3 nucleotide sequence: TGTGCCAGCAGGGGGAACAGGGGTCTGCGCGAGAACACTGAAGCTTTCTTT.

The V gene is TRBV7-6, the J gene TRBJ2-1; 7 nucleotides match TRBD1. The V and J ends lost 5 bases and 8 bases, in that order; junction bases with no gene match: 6. Germline V gene data show CDR1 as SGHVS and CDR2 as FNYEAQ. This CDR3 has 13 residues. The CDR3 DNA follows: TGTGCCAGCAGCCCGAGGGGGCTGGATGAGCAGTTCTTC. This encodes CASSPRGLDEQFF.

CDR3 in amino acids: CASSRTQGSTDTQYF. The CDR3 DNA reads as TGTGCCAGCAGCCGAACACAGGGATCCACAGATACGCAGTATTTT. V is TRBV25-1 and J is TRBJ2-3; perhaps TRBD1 as D (6 bases). CDR3 length: 15 amino acids. The V gene lost 6 bases and the J gene lost 2 bases, with 15 bases spanning the gap. From germline, CDR1 is MGHDK and CDR2 SYGVNS. Full variable domain (outside the CDR3, taken from reference TRBV25-1 and TRBJ2-3): EADIYQTPRYLVIGTGKKITLECSQTMGHDKMYWYQQDPGMELHLIHYSYGVNSTEKGDLSSESTVSRIRTEHFPLTLESARPSHTSQYLCASSRTQGSTDTQYFGPGTRLTVL.

The chain links TRBV5-6 to TRBJ2-1; TRBD2 aligns across 11 bases. The CDR3 is 17 residues long. Losses at the gene ends were 0 bases for V and 12 bases for J; bases not matched to a gene: 14. CDR1 is SGHDT and CDR2 is YYEEEE in the germline V gene. The CDR3: CASSLVATSGAPEGQFF. DNA for the CDR3: TGTGCCAGCAGCTTGGTCGCGACTAGCGGGGCCCCGGAAGGGCAGTTCTTC.

This chain uses TRBV19 with TRBJ1-1, with unresolved D. V lost 0 bases and J 0 bases, leaving 11 bases between the germline ends. This CDR3 region has 16 residues. CDR1 and CDR2 from the germline V gene are LNHDA and SQIVND (reference sequence). The CDR3 nucleotides are TGTGCCAGTAGTATAGATCGGGTAAAGATGAACACTGAAGCTTTCTTT. Translating it yields CASSIDRVKMNTEAFF.

V usage is TRBV19 and J usage is TRBJ2-7; tentatively, D is TRBD2 (6 bases). V lost 3 bases and J lost 5, with 14 bases in between. The CDR3 runs 14 residues. Germline-derived CDR1 and CDR2 are LNHDA and SQIVND (reference sequence). The CDR3 nucleotides read TGTGCCAGTAGTATCCGGCAGGGAGGCAACGAGCAGTACTTC. This translates into CASSIRQGGNEQYF.

This clone was seen only once. The chain employs TRBV5-1 and TRBJ1-2; D uncertain. V lost 0 bases and J 4 bases, leaving 10 bases between the germline ends. The CDR3 is 14 amino acids. Germline CDR1 and CDR2: SGHRS and YFSETQ. The CDR3 sequence is CASSLDDSSYGYTF. CDR3 nucleotide sequence: TGCGCCAGCAGCTTGGATGACTCCAGCTATGGCTACACCTTC.

The gene calls are TRBV21-1 and TRBJ2-1; whether TRBD1, the table's D call, matches the DNA was not checked. TRBV21-1 is given as a pseudogene. CDR3 size: 15 residues. The DNA of the CDR3 is TGTGCCAGCAGCCACCCCCGGGACAGGGGGGGTGAGCAGTTCTTC. Translation gives CASSHPRDRGGEQFF.

This chain connects TRBV12-1 to TRBJ1-1; TRBD1, as called in the table, went unchecked against the DNA. TRBV12-1 is listed as a pseudogene. The CDR3 is made up of 16 amino acids. This CDR3 is CASSCHPPDRATEAFF. As DNA, the CDR3 is TGTGCCAGCAGCTGTCACCCCCCGGACAGAGCTACTGAAGCTTTCTTT.

The V gene is TRBV4-2, the J gene TRBJ1-1; D gene uncertain. This CDR3 is 13 amino acids long. Germline CDR1 LGHNA, CDR2 YNFKEQ. The V end lost 0 bases, the J end lost 4 bases, and 6 bases lay between the germline ends. The CDR3 spells CASSQDRLTEAFF. CDR3 in DNA: TGTGCCAGCAGCCAAGACAGACTCACTGAAGCTTTCTTT.

The chain joins TRBV6-5 to TRBJ1-4, with TRBD1 as a possible D gene (6 bases). V was clipped by 0 bases and J by 7 bases, with 12 bases between them. Germline assignment: CDR1 MNHEY and CDR2 SVGAGI. The CDR3 is made up of 15 amino acids. The CDR3, as DNA: TGTGCCAGCAGTTACTCACGGGGAGGGGGTGAAAAACTGTTTTTT. Translation gives CASSYSRGGGEKLFF.

The J gene is TRBJ2-5, the V gene TRBV5-6; 9 nucleotides agree with TRBD2. The CDR3 spans 18 residues. With 0 bases clipped from V and 4 bases from J, the junction kept 13 bases outside the gene matches. CDR1 SGHDT and CDR2 YYEEEE come from the germline V gene. The CDR3 region is CASSLGGRVAGVGETQYF. CDR3 bases: TGTGCCAGCAGCTTGGGGGGTAGGGTAGCGGGAGTGGGAGAGACCCAGTACTTC.

CDR3 amino acids: CASSEQGMGEQYF. In DNA form, the CDR3 reads TGTGCCAGCAGTGAACAGGGGATGGGGGAGCAGTACTTC. This rearrangement joins TRBV6-4 to TRBJ2-7; the match to TRBD1 covers 7 bases. Germline lookup yields CDR1 MRHNA and CDR2 SNTAGT. Trimming at V came to 3 bases and at J to 7 bases, leaving 6 bases not matched to a gene. CDR3 size: 13 residues.

The chain carries TRBV5-5 and TRBJ2-7; D is ambiguous. Per the germline V gene, CDR1 is SGHKS and CDR2 is YYEKEE (reference sequence). The CDR3 has 12 amino acids. With 1 base removed from V and 6 bases from J, the gap between germline ends came to 8 bases. CDR3 nucleotides: TGTGCCAGCAGCTTGACGGGTCCCGAGCAGTACTTC. Its translation is CASSLTGPEQYF.

The rearrangement uses TRBV7-6 and TRBJ1-1; D gene uncertain. The CDR3 loop spans 14 amino acids. Germline V gene lookup returns CDR1 SGHVS and CDR2 FNYEAQ. V was trimmed by 1 base and J by 6 bases, leaving 12 bases between them. CDR3 sequence reads: CASSLEATVAEAFF. The CDR3 nucleotides are TGTGCCAGCAGCTTAGAAGCCACGGTCGCTGAAGCTTTCTTT.

This clone showed up just once. This CDR3 is also generated by other DNA sequences in the sample. The rearrangement links TRBV29-1 to TRBJ1-1, with 9 bases that match TRBD1. The germline gives CDR1 SQVTM, CDR2 ANQGSEA. J was trimmed by 5 bases and V by 1 base; bases with no gene match: 2. The CDR3 extends over 13 amino acids. The CDR3 region is CSVEGTGATEAFF. CDR3 nucleotide sequence: TGCAGCGTTGAAGGGACAGGGGCTACTGAAGCTTTCTTT.

This clone has just a few counts. This rearrangement joins TRBV19 to TRBJ1-5; 9 nucleotides align to TRBD1. The V gene end was trimmed by 5 bases and the J gene end by 7 bases; junction bases not matched to a gene: 3. The CDR3 length is 13 residues. Germline values: CDR1 LNHDA, CDR2 SQIVND (reference sequence). CDR3 bases: TGTGCCAGTAGTTCACAGGGGGCCCAGCCCCAGCATTTT. Translating gives CASSSQGAQPQHF.

The chain joins TRBV5-5 to TRBJ2-5, with D maybe TRBD2 (5 bases). V shed 3 bases and J shed 2 bases, with 11 bases lying between them. CDR1 and CDR2 (germline): SGHKS, YYEKEE (reference sequence). The CDR3 totals 14 residues. CDR3 in DNA: TGTGCCAGCAGCTGGGGAGAAGGGCAAGAGACCCAGTACTTC. It is translated as CASSWGEGQETQYF.

The chain recombines TRBV9 with TRBJ1-1; D is unresolved. Between the trimmed V and J ends, which lost 3 bases and 0 bases, there was a span of 15 bases. The V gene's germline CDR1 is SGDLS and CDR2 YYNGEE. CDR3 length: 16 amino acids. This CDR3 is CASSARPQQMNTEAFF. CDR3 coding DNA: TGTGCCAGCAGCGCCCGCCCGCAACAGATGAACACTGAAGCTTTCTTT.

The V gene is TRBV27, the J gene TRBJ1-1, with D hard to call. The CDR3 consists of 15 residues. The V gene's germline CDR1 is MNHEY and CDR2 SMNVEV (reference sequence). The V and J ends lost 4 bases and 5 bases respectively, with 17 bases between them. CDR3 nucleotides: TGTGCCAGCAGTTCCTATGTTATGGGAGGGACTGAAGCTTTCTTT. This encodes CASSSYVMGGTEAFF.

The J gene is TRBJ1-2, the V gene TRBV14, with 12 nucleotides matching TRBD1. Unmatched junction bases numbered 1, after V lost 4 bases and J lost 4 bases. The germline CDR1 and CDR2 sequences are SGHDN and FVKESK. The CDR3 is 14 residues long. The CDR3 here is CASSRDRGPYGYTF. CDR3 DNA sequence: TGTGCCAGCAGCCGGGACAGGGGGCCCTATGGCTACACCTTC.

This chain uses TRBV27 with TRBJ2-7, with D perhaps matching TRBD2 (6 bases). This CDR3 comprises 16 residues. Trimming cost V 4 bases and J 2 bases, with 18 bases left between them. Germline CDR1 MNHEY, CDR2 SMNVEV (reference sequence). This chain's CDR3 is CASSSRDGGGAYEQYF. The CDR3 nucleotides read TGTGCCAGCAGTTCCCGGGACGGCGGAGGGGCCTACGAGCAGTACTTC.

V is TRBV30 and J is TRBJ2-7, with 8 bases aligning to TRBD1. J was trimmed by 6 bases and V by 6 bases; bases with no gene match: 13. CDR1 GTSNPN and CDR2 SVGIG come from the germline V gene (reference sequence). The CDR3 has 14 residues. CDR3 sequence reads: CACFRQGQGREQYF. CDR3 bases: TGTGCCTGTTTTCGACAGGGGCAGGGGCGCGAGCAGTACTTC.

The CDR3 loop reads CASSDSRGGPQHF. The CDR3 DNA follows: TGTGCCAGCAGTGACTCGAGAGGTGGACCCCAGCATTTT. The chain is built from TRBV6-4 and TRBJ1-5; D not resolved. Germline V gives CDR1 MRHNA, CDR2 SNTAGT. This CDR3 contains 13 residues. The V end was cut by 0 bases, the J end by 10 bases, with 10 bases between.

V gene TRBV6-5 combines with J gene TRBJ2-2; D unclear. The V end lost 11 bases, the J end lost 6 bases, and 10 bases lay between the germline ends. The CDR3 runs to 11 residues. In germline, CDR1 is MNHEY, CDR2 SVGAGI. The CDR3 region is CALLLAGELFF. The CDR3 DNA follows: TGTGCCCTACTTTTGGCCGGGGAGCTGTTTTTT.

J is TRBJ1-4 and V is TRBV28; D unresolved. Trimming took off 7 bases at V and 0 bases at J, with 9 bases between the two ends. This CDR3 spans 14 amino acids. Per germline, CDR1 MDHEN and CDR2 SYDVKM. In nucleotides, the CDR3 is TGTGCCAGCACCCTTCGAGCAACTAATGAAAAACTGTTTTTT. Amino acid sequence: CASTLRATNEKLFF.

The rearrangement joins TRBV5-1 to TRBJ2-1, with TRBD2 as a possible D gene (5 bases). Germline-derived CDR1 and CDR2 are SGHRS and YFSETQ. Trimming cost V 0 bases and J 5 bases, with 15 bases left between them. This CDR3 has 16 residues. Here the CDR3 reads CASSLALRTPDNEQFF. In nucleotides, the CDR3 is TGCGCCAGCAGCTTGGCCTTGCGGACTCCCGACAATGAGCAGTTCTTC.